Shown below are 10 T cell receptor beta chains from a single sample sequenced in a study of shared clonotypes between healthy human individuals. TCRdb's table, derived via immunoSEQ multiplex PCR, lists solely in-frame clones and lacks some. This table holds about 680,000 clones, around 74% found once. Sample: memory CD4+ T cells sorted from blood. Noted subset: CD45RA-negative fraction. These receptors were obtained from a woman aged 30 to 39 in good health.

V is TRBV19 and J is TRBJ1-1, with a tentative D call TRBD1 (6 bases). CDR3 length: 14 residues. Germline V CDR1 and CDR2: LNHDA, SQIVND (reference sequence). V lost 6 bases and J lost 1, with 12 bases in between. The CDR3 region is CASSPGQQNTEAFF. The CDR3 coding sequence is TGTGCCAGTAGCCCCGGACAGCAGAACACTGAAGCTTTCTTT.

The V gene is TRBV7-8, the J gene TRBJ1-4, with D possibly TRBD1 on 5 matching bases. The CDR3 loop spans 18 amino acids. Trimming stripped 5 bases from V and 1 base from J, with 20 bases between. CDR1 SGHVS and CDR2 FQNEAQ come from the germline V gene. The CDR3 DNA sequence: TGTGCCAGCAGCCATTCTAGGGGCGGAGGGGTAACTAATGAAAAACTGTTTTTT. This translates into CASSHSRGGGVTNEKLFF.

This clone has only a few counts. CDR3 sequence: CASYGAGGYNEQFF. The CDR3 nucleotides read TGCGCCAGCTACGGAGCGGGGGGATACAATGAGCAGTTCTTC. The chain joins TRBV5-1 to TRBJ2-1, with TRBD2 matching 9 bases. V shed 7 bases, J shed 4 bases, and the junction held 6 bases outside the gene matches. The CDR3 loop spans 14 amino acids. The germline CDR1 and CDR2 sequences are SGHRS and YFSETQ.

The chain links TRBV5-1 to TRBJ2-3; 10 bases fit TRBD2. With V trimmed by 0 bases and J by 4 bases, 5 bases remained unmatched. Germline CDR1 SGHRS, CDR2 YFSETQ. The CDR3 has 16 residues. CDR3 loop: CASSLVIAGGPDTQYF. CDR3 bases: TGCGCCAGCAGCTTGGTCATAGCGGGAGGACCAGATACGCAGTATTTT.

The V call is TRBV7-8, the J call TRBJ2-5, with D possibly called TRBD1 or TRBD2 (5 bases each). The CDR3 length is 14 residues. Germline-derived CDR1 and CDR2 are SGHVS and FQNEAQ. The V gene lost 0 bases and the J gene lost 5 bases, with 10 bases spanning the gap. The CDR3 sequence: CASSLAGRLETQYF. CDR3 coding DNA: TGTGCCAGCAGCTTAGCGGGACGGCTGGAGACCCAGTACTTC.

V and J are TRBV7-8 and TRBJ1-4, with D tentatively TRBD1 (5 bases). Germline assignment: CDR1 SGHVS and CDR2 FQNEAQ. The germline V and J ends were trimmed by 5 bases and 6 bases, with 10 bases remaining between them. This CDR3 contains 13 residues. CDR3 loop: CASSRGSYEKLFF. The CDR3 coding sequence is TGTGCCAGCAGCCGGGGCTCTTATGAAAAACTGTTTTTT.

The chain is built from TRBV9 and TRBJ2-1; 9 nucleotides agree with TRBD2. The germline CDR1 and CDR2 sequences are SGDLS and YYNGEE. V was clipped by 4 bases and J by 2 bases; unmatched bases: 4. The CDR3 runs to 15 residues. The CDR3 is CASSLTSGTYNEQFF. In DNA form, the CDR3 reads TGTGCCAGCAGCCTGACTAGCGGTACCTACAATGAGCAGTTCTTC.

The chain uses TRBV5-4 and TRBJ1-3; D is ambiguous. This CDR3 has 16 residues. Germline CDR1 reads SGHNT; CDR2 reads YYREEE (reference sequence). With 0 bases removed from V and 0 bases from J, the gap between germline ends came to 10 bases. Written as DNA, the CDR3 is TGTGCCAGCAGCTTGGGTCCCGGGAACTCTGGAAACACCATATATTTT. It specifies CASSLGPGNSGNTIYF.

The chain is built from TRBV6-5 and TRBJ2-3; 7 nucleotides align to TRBD1. The V segment lost 5 bases and the J segment 12 bases; nucleotides outside the gene matches: 8. Germline V lookup: CDR1 MNHEY, CDR2 SVGAGI. This CDR3 has 12 residues. CDR3 in amino acids: CASSPRQGFQYF. The CDR3 DNA follows: TGTGCCAGCAGTCCCCGACAGGGCTTCCAGTATTTT.

V is TRBV4-1 and J is TRBJ1-2, with 8 bases aligning to TRBD1. CDR1 MGHRA and CDR2 YSYEKL come from the germline V gene. This CDR3 is built from 15 residues. With V trimmed by 0 bases and J by 2 bases, 2 bases remained unmatched. CDR3 DNA: TGCGCCAGCAGCCAAGATCCAGGGGGCAACTATGGCTACACCTTC. Translating gives CASSQDPGGNYGYTF.